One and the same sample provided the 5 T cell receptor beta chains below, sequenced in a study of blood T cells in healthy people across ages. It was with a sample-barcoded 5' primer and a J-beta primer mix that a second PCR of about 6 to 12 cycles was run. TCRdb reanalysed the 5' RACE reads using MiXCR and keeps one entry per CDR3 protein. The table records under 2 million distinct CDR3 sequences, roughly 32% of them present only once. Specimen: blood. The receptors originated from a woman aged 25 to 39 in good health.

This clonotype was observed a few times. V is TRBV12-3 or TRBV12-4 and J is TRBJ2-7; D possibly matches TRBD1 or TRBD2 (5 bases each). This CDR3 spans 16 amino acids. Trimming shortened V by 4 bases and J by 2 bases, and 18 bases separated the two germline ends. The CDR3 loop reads CASSSGSNGGTYEQYF. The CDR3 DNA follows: TGTGCCAGCAGTTCAGGGTCGAATGGGGGTACCTACGAGCAGTACTTC.

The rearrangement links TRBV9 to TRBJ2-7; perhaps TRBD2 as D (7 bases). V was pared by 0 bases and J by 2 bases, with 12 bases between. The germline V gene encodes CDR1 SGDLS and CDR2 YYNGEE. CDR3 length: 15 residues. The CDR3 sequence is CASSVVRGAPYEQYF. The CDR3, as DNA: TGTGCCAGCAGCGTAGTACGGGGGGCTCCCTACGAGCAGTACTTC.

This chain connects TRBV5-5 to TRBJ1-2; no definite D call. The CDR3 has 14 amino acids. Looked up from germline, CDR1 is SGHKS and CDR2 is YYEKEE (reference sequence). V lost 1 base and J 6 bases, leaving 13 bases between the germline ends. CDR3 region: CASSLSSEIDGYTF. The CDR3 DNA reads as TGTGCCAGCAGCTTGAGTAGTGAAATTGATGGCTACACCTTC.

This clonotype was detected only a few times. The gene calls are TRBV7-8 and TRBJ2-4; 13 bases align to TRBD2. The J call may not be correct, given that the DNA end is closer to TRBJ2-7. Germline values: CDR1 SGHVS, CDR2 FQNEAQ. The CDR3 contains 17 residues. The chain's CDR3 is CASSTGRGLAGLYEQYF. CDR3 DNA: TGTGCCAGCAGCACCGGAAGGGGACTAGCGGGACTCTACGAGCAGTACTTC.

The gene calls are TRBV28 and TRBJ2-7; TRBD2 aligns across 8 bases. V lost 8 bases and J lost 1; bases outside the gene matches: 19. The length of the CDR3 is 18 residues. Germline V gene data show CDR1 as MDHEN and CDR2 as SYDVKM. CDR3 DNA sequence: TGTGCCAGCCTTACTCCCTCTATCGGAGCGGGAGCTTCCTACGAGCAGTACTTC. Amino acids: CASLTPSIGAGASYEQYF.